This is a list of T cell receptor beta chains from one sample in a study of cytomegalovirus exposure and HLA in healthy donors. Produced via immunoSEQ multiplex PCR; TCRdb's table is partial and in-frame only. This repertoire shows approximately 110,000 clones, approximately 82% found once; its top ten account for roughly 8%. Sequencing was carried out using PBMCs. Receptors originate from a man in his forties or fifties in good health and CMV-seropositive. CDR3s include the opening cysteine and the closing phenylalanine or tryptophan. The order of the fields is CDR3 protein, CDR3 DNA, J gene, D gene, clone size, V gene. D genes are given only for firm matches. Some rows have no size entry. The others give once, few or many, or a class for an expanded clone.

CDR3 protein: CASSKGRGHDYGYTF; CDR3 DNA: TGTGCCAGTAGTAAGGGCAGGGGGCACGACTATGGCTACACCTTC; J gene: TRBJ1-2; D gene: TRBD1; clone size: NA; V gene: TRBV19
CDR3 protein: CASSFRQGGTGELFF; CDR3 DNA: TGTGCCAGCAGCTTCCGACAGGGAGGAACCGGGGAGCTGTTTTTT; J gene: TRBJ2-2; D gene: NA; clone size: NA; V gene: TRBV7-9
CDR3 protein: CASSLGGASNEQYF; CDR3 DNA: TGTGCCAGCAGCTTAGGTGGGGCCTCCAACGAGCAGTACTTC; J gene: TRBJ2-7; D gene: NA; clone size: NA; V gene: TRBV7-6
CDR3 protein: CASSLVSGTGELFF; CDR3 DNA: TGTGCCAGCAGCTTAGTTTCAGGAACCGGGGAGCTGTTTTTT; J gene: TRBJ2-2; D gene: NA; clone size: NA; V gene: TRBV7-2
CDR3 protein: CAWSVRSGGTDTQYF; CDR3 DNA: TGTGCCTGGAGTGTACGCAGCGGGGGCACAGATACGCAGTATTTT; J gene: TRBJ2-3; D gene: TRBD2; clone size: few; V gene: TRBV30
CDR3 protein: CASSLRQPNSPLHF; CDR3 DNA: TGTGCCAGCAGTTTGAGGCAGCCTAATTCACCCCTCCACTTT; J gene: TRBJ1-6; D gene: NA; clone size: NA; V gene: TRBV28
CDR3 protein: CASSPWSSYEQYF; CDR3 DNA: TGCGCCAGCAGCCCCTGGAGCTCCTACGAGCAGTACTTC; J gene: TRBJ2-7; D gene: NA; clone size: NA; V gene: TRBV4-1
CDR3 protein: CASSLETGNEKLFF; CDR3 DNA: TGTGCCAGCAGTCTGGAGACAGGGAATGAAAAACTGTTTTTT; J gene: TRBJ1-4; D gene: TRBD1; clone size: NA; V gene: TRBV28
CDR3 protein: CASSWGLSGELFF; CDR3 DNA: TGTGCCAGCAGCTGGGGACTTTCCGGGGAGCTGTTTTTT; J gene: TRBJ2-2; D gene: NA; clone size: once; V gene: TRBV5-4
CDR3 protein: CASSPWTGASTEAFF; CDR3 DNA: TGCGCCAGCAGCCCCTGGACAGGGGCGAGCACTGAAGCTTTCTTT; J gene: TRBJ1-1; D gene: TRBD1; clone size: NA; V gene: TRBV5-1
CDR3 protein: CASSVFSQATGELFF; CDR3 DNA: TGTGCCAGCAGCGTATTTTCACAGGCTACCGGGGAGCTGTTTTTT; J gene: TRBJ2-2; D gene: NA; clone size: NA; V gene: TRBV9
CDR3 protein: CASSSGLAGGSSYNEQFF; CDR3 DNA: TGTGCCAGTAGTTCGGGACTAGCGGGAGGGAGCTCCTACAATGAGCAGTTCTTC; J gene: TRBJ2-1; D gene: TRBD2; clone size: once; V gene: TRBV19
CDR3 protein: CASYRGGQSSYEQYF; CDR3 DNA: TGTGCCAGCTACCGGGGGGGACAGAGCTCCTACGAGCAGTACTTC; J gene: TRBJ2-7; D gene: NA; clone size: NA; V gene: TRBV2
CDR3 protein: CSVEGIQRGSTDTQYF; CDR3 DNA: TGCAGCGTTGAAGGGATCCAGCGGGGTAGCACAGATACGCAGTATTTT; J gene: TRBJ2-3; D gene: TRBD2; clone size: NA; V gene: TRBV29-1
CDR3 protein: CASSGTGDQPQHF; CDR3 DNA: TGTGCCAGCTCAGGGACAGGCGATCAGCCCCAGCATTTT; J gene: TRBJ1-5; D gene: TRBD1; clone size: NA; V gene: TRBV18
CDR3 protein: CASSLLYTDTQYF; CDR3 DNA: TGTGCCAGCAGCTTATTATACACAGATACGCAGTATTTT; J gene: TRBJ2-3; D gene: NA; clone size: few; V gene: TRBV7-3
CDR3 protein: CASSYQGSTGELFF; CDR3 DNA: TGTGCCAGCAGCTATCAGGGTTCCACCGGGGAGCTGTTTTTT; J gene: TRBJ2-2; D gene: NA; clone size: NA; V gene: TRBV9